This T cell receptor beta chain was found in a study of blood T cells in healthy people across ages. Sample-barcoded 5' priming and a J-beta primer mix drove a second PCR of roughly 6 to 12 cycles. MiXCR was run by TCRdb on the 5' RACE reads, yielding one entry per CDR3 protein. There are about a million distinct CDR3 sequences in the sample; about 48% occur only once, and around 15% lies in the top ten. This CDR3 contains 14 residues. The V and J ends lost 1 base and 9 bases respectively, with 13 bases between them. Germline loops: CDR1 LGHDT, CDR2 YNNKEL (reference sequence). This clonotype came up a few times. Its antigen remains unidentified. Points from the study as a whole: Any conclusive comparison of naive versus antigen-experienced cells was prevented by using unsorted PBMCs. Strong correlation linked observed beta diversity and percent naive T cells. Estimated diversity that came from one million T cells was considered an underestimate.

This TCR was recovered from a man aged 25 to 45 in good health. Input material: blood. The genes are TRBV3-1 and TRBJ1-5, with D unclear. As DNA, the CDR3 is TGTGCCAGCAGCCAAGTGGGAGACCGGGCGCCCCAGCATTTT. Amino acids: CASSQVGDRAPQHF.